This T cell receptor beta chain was obtained from a study of shared clonotypes between healthy human individuals. Some clones are missing from TCRdb's copy, which holds only in-frame ones; the method was immunoSEQ multiplex PCR. Of under 1 million clones listed, approximately 97% are singletons. Naive CD8 cells lacked CD45RO, underwent positive selection for CCR7 and left out terminally differentiated effector memory CD45RA+ cells. Findings of the study overall: Represented genetic and exposure-history diversity was restricted by having few donors. Approximately 4.9% of naive CD4 clonotypes were shared across a few donors.

Germline lookup yields CDR1 MNHEY and CDR2 SVGAGI. The V gene lost 5 bases and the J gene lost 0 bases, with 11 bases spanning the gap. The CDR3 extends over 15 amino acids. This clone has a single count. Its target is unknown. The source is a man between 25 and 39 years old in good health. The sequencing sample was made of naive CD8+ T cells sorted from blood. The chain has TRBV6-5 and TRBJ1-5; TRBD1 is a possible D gene (5 bases). The CDR3 spells CASSPTAYSNQPQHF. The CDR3 DNA reads TGTGCCAGCAGTCCGACAGCGTATAGCAATCAGCCCCAGCATTTT.